Listed below are T cell receptor beta chains from one sample, sequenced in a study of blood T cell repertoires in COVID-19. Profiling relied on immunoSEQ multiplex PCR, and the TCRdb table lists in-frame clones only, not all of them. The sample holds around 150,000 clones, about 81% seen once. The sequenced sample was peripheral blood. The receptors here all came from an elderly woman with acute or convalescent COVID-19. CDR3s leave out the opening cysteine and the closing phenylalanine or tryptophan. Fields, in order: clone size, V gene, J gene, CDR3 protein. The size field is filled for only some rows; it gives once, few, many or a size class.

once	TRBV5-4	TRBJ1-2	ASSFRLQGAVADT
.	TRBV10-3	TRBJ1-2	AISEDREYGYT
.	TRBV5-4	TRBJ2-5	ASSPDMSGGGETQY
.	TRBV21-1	TRBJ2-2	ASRQQSTGELF
.	TRBV5-5	TRBJ2-7	ASSLTGSVSYEQY
.	TRBV6-5	TRBJ1-1	ASHPSRQNTEAF
.	TRBV11-2	TRBJ1-2	ASSLDQWSYGYT
.	TRBV28	TRBJ2-2	ASSLLGSGELF
.	TRBV2	TRBJ1-5	ASREGGSNQPQH
.	TRBV9	TRBJ2-5	ASSIGTSEGETQY
.	TRBV6-5	TRBJ2-7	ASRAVDSGSYEQY
.	TRBV7-2	TRBJ2-1	ASSFERINEQF
once	TRBV6-6	TRBJ1-5	ASIKGQTTNQPQH
.	TRBV7-2	TRBJ2-3	ASSPQAGRKDTQY
.	TRBV28	TRBJ1-2	ASSLRGHVYGYT
.	TRBV20-1	TRBJ2-5	SASRGGVQETQY
.	TRBV4-1	TRBJ2-3	ASSLGLFTDTQY
.	TRBV19	TRBJ1-1	ASAGVGGGAEAF
.	TRBV3-1/TRBV3-2	TRBJ2-5	ASSQVAVAGVAETQY
.	TRBV28	TRBJ1-5	ASSPLTGSNQPQH
once	TRBV6-5	TRBJ1-5	ASGAQGSNQPQH
.	TRBV15	TRBJ2-3	ATSRDSLAGERFGTDTQY
.	TRBV19	TRBJ2-5	ASSTTGTGVRKYQETQY
.	TRBV5-1	TRBJ1-1	ASSLTGTGTEAF
.	TRBV20-1	TRBJ1-4	SASGNEKLF
.	TRBV6-5	TRBJ1-2	ASRQATLYGYT
.	TRBV30	TRBJ2-1	AWRKLARSYNEQF
.	TRBV19	TRBJ1-2	ASREHRETNYGYT
.	TRBV27	TRBJ2-1	ASSSGTGEYNEQF
.	TRBV29-1	TRBJ2-1	SVVKLAGVSEQF
once	TRBV6-4	TRBJ2-1	ADGTSVHNEQF
.	TRBV11-1	TRBJ2-5	ASSRQGGETQY
.	TRBV5-1	TRBJ2-2	ASSAGLADNTGELF
.	TRBV9	TRBJ2-7	ASSLIGRGQGRLYEQY
.	TRBV19	TRBJ2-7	ASSRTGMSRYEQY
.	TRBV28	TRBJ2-3	ASSYPKAGGTDTQY